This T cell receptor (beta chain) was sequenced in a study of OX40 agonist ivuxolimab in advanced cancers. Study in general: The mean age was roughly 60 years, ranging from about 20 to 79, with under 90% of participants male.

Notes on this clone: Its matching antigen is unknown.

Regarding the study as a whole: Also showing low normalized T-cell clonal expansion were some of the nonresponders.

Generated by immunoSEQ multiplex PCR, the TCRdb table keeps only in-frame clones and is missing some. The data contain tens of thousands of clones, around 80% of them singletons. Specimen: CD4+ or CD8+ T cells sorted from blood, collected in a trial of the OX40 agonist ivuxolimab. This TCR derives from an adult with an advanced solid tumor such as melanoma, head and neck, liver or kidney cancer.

CDR3 residues: CASSQEGRSGNQPQHF. CDR3 coding DNA: TGCGCCAGCAGCCAAGAAGGAAGGTCGGGCAATCAGCCCCAGCATTTT. This chain links TRBV4-1 with TRBJ1-5; D is uncertain. CDR1 MGHRA and CDR2 YSYEKL come from the germline V gene. CDR3 length equals 16 residues. V lost 0 bases, J lost 2 bases, and 11 bases lay in between.